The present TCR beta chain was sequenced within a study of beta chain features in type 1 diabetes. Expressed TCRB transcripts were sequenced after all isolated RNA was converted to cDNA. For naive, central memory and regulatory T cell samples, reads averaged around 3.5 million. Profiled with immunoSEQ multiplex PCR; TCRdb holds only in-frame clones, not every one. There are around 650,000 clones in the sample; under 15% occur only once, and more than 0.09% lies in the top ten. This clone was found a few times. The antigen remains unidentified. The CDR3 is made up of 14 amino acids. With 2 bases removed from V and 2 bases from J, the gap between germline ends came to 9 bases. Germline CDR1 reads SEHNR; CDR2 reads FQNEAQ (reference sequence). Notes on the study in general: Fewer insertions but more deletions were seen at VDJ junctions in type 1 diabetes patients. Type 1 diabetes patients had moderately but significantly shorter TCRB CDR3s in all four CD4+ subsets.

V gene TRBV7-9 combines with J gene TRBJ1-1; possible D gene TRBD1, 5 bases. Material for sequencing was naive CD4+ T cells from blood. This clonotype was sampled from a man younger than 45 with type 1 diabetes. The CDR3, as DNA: TGTGCCAGCAGCTTAAACCAGGGTAACACTGAAGCTTTCTTT. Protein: CASSLNQGNTEAFF. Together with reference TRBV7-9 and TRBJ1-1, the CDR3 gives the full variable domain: DTGVSQNPRHKITKRGQNVTFRCDPISEHNRLYWYRQTLGQGPEFLTYFQNEAQLEKSRLLSDRFSAERPKGSFSTLEIQRTEQGDSAMYLCASSLNQGNTEAFFGQGTRLTVV.